These T cell receptor beta chains were read from a single sample in a study of blood T cell repertoires in COVID-19. Libraries were prepared by immunoSEQ multiplex PCR; TCRdb keeps only in-frame clonotypes and omits some of them. This table has about 87,000 clones, about 87% appearing once. The specimen was peripheral blood. These receptors originate from a man aged 40-49 years with acute or convalescent COVID-19. CDR3s include the opening cysteine and the closing phenylalanine or tryptophan. Each record gives: clone size, D gene, V gene, J gene, CDR3 protein, CDR3 DNA. A D gene is named only where the DNA matches it firmly. Part of the rows lack a size; the others show once, few, many or a class for expanded clones.

>NA|TRBD2|TRBV5-4|TRBJ2-3
CASSLAGIISGSRDTQYF
TGTGCCAGCAGCTTGGCCGGTATTATTAGCGGGAGTAGAGATACGCAGTATTTT
>NA|NA|TRBV10-3|TRBJ1-1
CAIYIPGYTEAFF
TGTGCCATCTATATTCCGGGATACACTGAAGCTTTCTTT
>once|NA|TRBV5-4|TRBJ1-6
CASSRLVSSYNSPLHF
TGTGCCAGCAGCAGGCTAGTAAGCTCCTATAATTCACCCCTCCACTTT
>NA|NA|TRBV4-3|TRBJ1-3
CASSQEEGWGNTIYF
TGCGCCAGCAGCCAAGAGGAGGGGTGGGGAAACACCATATATTTT
>NA|NA|TRBV3-1/TRBV3-2|TRBJ2-1
CASSQELGSDEQFF
TGTGCCAGCAGCCAAGAATTGGGTAGCGATGAGCAGTTCTTC
>NA|NA|TRBV6-6|TRBJ2-7
CASSYPGEGNEQYF
TGTGCCAGCAGTTACCCAGGGGAGGGAAACGAGCAGTACTTC
>NA|TRBD1|TRBV30|TRBJ2-4
CAWGQGAAKNIQYF
TGTGCCTGGGGACAGGGGGCGGCCAAAAACATTCAGTACTTC
>NA|TRBD1|TRBV19|TRBJ1-5
CASSIAFRDRAGQPQHF
TGTGCCAGTAGTATAGCTTTCCGGGACAGGGCGGGTCAGCCCCAGCATTTT
>NA|NA|TRBV6-5|TRBJ1-4
CASSLKRNEKLFF
TGTGCCAGCTCCCTCAAGAGGAATGAAAAACTGTTTTTT
>NA|NA|TRBV19|TRBJ2-2
CASLLGQRPGELFF
TGTGCCAGCCTCCTAGGACAGCGACCTGGGGAGCTGTTTTTT
>NA|TRBD2|TRBV7-7|TRBJ2-1
CASSNPGTSGYHEQFF
TGTGCCAGCAGTAATCCCGGGACTAGCGGGTATCATGAGCAGTTCTTC
>NA|NA|TRBV20-1|TRBJ1-2
CSASQYGYTF
TGCAGTGCTAGTCAGTATGGCTACACCTTC
>NA|TRBD1|TRBV5-1|TRBJ1-1
CASSSGQGMNTEAFF
TGCGCCAGCAGCTCGGGACAGGGGATGAACACTGAAGCTTTCTTT
>NA|NA|TRBV7-3|TRBJ2-7
CASSFSSYEQYF
TGTGCCAGCAGCTTCAGCTCCTACGAGCAGTACTTC
>NA|TRBD2|TRBV3-1/TRBV3-2|TRBJ2-1
CASRAGAYNEQFF
TGTGCCAGCAGGGCGGGAGCTTACAATGAGCAGTTCTTC
>NA|NA|TRBV12-3/TRBV12-4|TRBJ2-1
CASSLYYEQFF
TGTGCCAGCAGTTTGTACTATGAGCAGTTCTTC
>few|NA|TRBV6-6|TRBJ2-1
CAAGAWNEQFF
TGTGCCGCGGGTGCCTGGAATGAGCAGTTCTTC
>NA|TRBD1|TRBV18|TRBJ2-7
CASSIPGQGKDEQYF
TGTGCCAGCTCAATTCCGGGACAGGGGAAGGACGAGCAGTACTTC
>NA|TRBD2|TRBV27|TRBJ2-1
CASSLSILAGDNEQFF
TGTGCCAGCAGTTTATCGATTCTAGCGGGAGACAATGAGCAGTTCTTC
>NA|NA|TRBV9|TRBJ1-2
CASSPLRGGEGYTF
TGTGCCAGCAGCCCATTGCGGGGAGGGGAAGGCTACACCTTC
>NA|NA|TRBV7-2|TRBJ1-1
CASSLVRVTEAFF
TGTGCCAGCAGCTTAGTCCGGGTCACTGAAGCTTTCTTT
>NA|TRBD1|TRBV30|TRBJ1-1
CAWSLPTGGHGMDTEAFF
TGTGCCTGGAGTCTACCGACAGGGGGCCACGGGATGGACACTGAAGCTTTCTTT
>NA|NA|TRBV3-1/TRBV3-2|TRBJ1-1
CASSTSLGWTEAFF
TGTGCCAGCAGCACCTCCCTCGGGTGGACTGAAGCTTTCTTT
>NA|TRBD1|TRBV10-1|TRBJ1-2
CASSRPPGQGVPGYGYTF
TGCGCCAGCAGTAGACCTCCGGGACAGGGGGTTCCAGGCTATGGCTACACCTTC
>NA|NA|TRBV11-3|TRBJ1-3
CASSSTTGDGNTIYF
TGTGCCAGCAGCTCTACAACGGGTGACGGAAACACCATATATTTT
>once|NA|TRBV18|TRBJ1-6
CASSEQDYDSPLHF
TGTGCCAGCTCTGAACAGGATTATGATTCACCCCTCCACTTT
>NA|NA|TRBV14|TRBJ1-2
CASSQADYGYTF
TGTGCCAGCAGCCAAGCAGATTATGGCTACACCTTC
>NA|NA|TRBV5-1|TRBJ1-4
CASSLVYPREKLFF
TGCGCCAGCAGCTTGGTTTATCCCCGTGAAAAACTGTTTTTT
>once|NA|TRBV11-2|TRBJ2-2
CASSLPASAPTGELFF
TGTGCCAGCAGCTTACCGGCTAGCGCACCCACCGGGGAGCTGTTTTTT
>NA|TRBD2|TRBV11-3|TRBJ2-1
CASSSTSGGYNEQFF
TGTGCCAGCAGCTCGACTAGCGGGGGATACAATGAGCAGTTCTTC
>NA|TRBD2|TRBV5-4|TRBJ2-4
CASSRGGAGKNIQYF
TGTGCCAGCAGCCGGGGGGGGGCTGGCAAAAACATTCAGTACTTC
>NA|NA|TRBV19|TRBJ1-1
CASGNTANTEAFF
TGTGCCAGCGGGAACACGGCCAACACTGAAGCTTTCTTT
>NA|NA|TRBV19|TRBJ1-6
CASSIDRDFANSPLHF
TGTGCCAGTAGTATAGACCGGGACTTCGCAAATTCACCCCTCCACTTT
>NA|NA|TRBV6-2/TRBV6-3|TRBJ1-5
CASSYVGGDQPQHF
TGTGCCAGCAGTTACGTGGGGGGAGATCAGCCCCAGCATTTT
>NA|TRBD1|TRBV5-5|TRBJ2-1
CASSFVGDREGEQFF
TGTGCCAGCAGCTTTGTCGGGGACAGGGAAGGGGAGCAGTTCTTC
>NA|NA|TRBV5-5|TRBJ1-1
CASSPGNTEAFF
TGTGCCAGCAGCCCAGGGAACACTGAAGCTTTCTTT
>NA|TRBD2|TRBV11-3|TRBJ2-1
CASGPGTSGVWNEQFF
TGTGCCAGCGGACCGGGGACTAGCGGGGTGTGGAATGAGCAGTTCTTC
>NA|TRBD1|TRBV5-1|TRBJ2-7
CASSRTDRTYEQYF
TGCGCCAGCAGCCGGACGGACAGGACCTACGAGCAGTACTTC
>few|NA|TRBV12-3/TRBV12-4|TRBJ1-1
CASSRDRQSEAFF
TGTGCCAGCAGTCGCGACCGACAGAGTGAAGCTTTCTTT
>NA|TRBD2|TRBV15|TRBJ2-5
CATSRESREGETQYF
TGTGCCACCAGCAGAGAGTCGCGGGAGGGAGAGACCCAGTACTTC
>NA|TRBD2|TRBV4-2|TRBJ2-5
CASSPDPSGQETQYF
TGTGCCAGCAGCCCGGACCCTAGCGGACAAGAGACCCAGTACTTC
>NA|TRBD2|TRBV11-1|TRBJ2-5
CASSQRAGANQETQYF
TGTGCCAGCAGCCAACGAGCGGGGGCGAACCAAGAGACCCAGTACTTC
>NA|NA|TRBV7-8|TRBJ1-1
CASAPEVNTEAFF
TGTGCCAGCGCCCCGGAGGTGAACACTGAAGCTTTCTTT
>NA|NA|TRBV7-2|TRBJ2-7
CASSFGLALNHEQYF
TGTGCCAGCAGCTTTGGGTTAGCTTTAAACCACGAGCAGTACTTC
>NA|TRBD1|TRBV12-3/TRBV12-4|TRBJ1-1
CASSFETGITFF
TGTGCCAGCAGTTTCGAGACAGGGATAACTTTCTTT
>few|TRBD2|TRBV9|TRBJ2-3
CASSVRAGGADTQYF
TGTGCCAGCAGCGTTCGGGCGGGGGGGGCAGATACGCAGTATTTT
>NA|TRBD1|TRBV14|TRBJ1-1
CASSRRTGDPNTEAFF
TGTGCCAGCAGCCGTCGGACAGGGGATCCCAACACTGAAGCTTTCTTT
>once|TRBD1|TRBV11-2|TRBJ1-6
CASSGRQGDNSPLHF
TGTGCCAGCAGCGGTAGACAGGGCGATAATTCACCCCTCCACTTT
>NA|TRBD1|TRBV12-5|TRBJ1-1
CASGLVYWDSQRGAFF
TGTGCTAGTGGTTTGGTATATTGGGACAGCCAAAGAGGAGCTTTCTTT
>NA|NA|TRBV10-3|TRBJ2-5
CAISESPAGMIQETQYF
TGTGCCATCAGTGAATCCCCCGCCGGGATGATACAAGAGACCCAGTACTTC
>NA|NA|TRBV11-3|TRBJ1-4
CASSLDFAGFGKLFF
TGTGCCAGCAGCTTAGATTTTGCGGGTTTTGGAAAACTGTTTTTT
>once|NA|TRBV6-5|TRBJ2-5
CASSLHGSETQYF
TGTGCCAGCAGTCTACACGGGTCCGAGACCCAGTACTTC
>NA|TRBD1|TRBV4-1|TRBJ1-4
CASSHPDRENEKLFF
TGCGCCAGCAGCCACCCGGACAGGGAGAATGAAAAACTGTTTTTT
>NA|TRBD1|TRBV5-6|TRBJ1-2
CASSLTGTDGYTF
TGTGCCAGCAGCTTGACCGGGACAGATGGCTACACCTTC